These T cell receptor beta chains were read from a single sample in a study of blood T cell repertoires in COVID-19. The method was immunoSEQ multiplex PCR; TCRdb's version includes in-frame clones alone and lacks a portion of them. The sample carries around 150,000 clones, around 90% recorded once. The material sequenced was peripheral blood. Receptor source: a woman aged 55-69 years with active or convalescent COVID-19. The CDR3 runs from the conserved cysteine through the conserved F or W. The D gene is left open where the match is weak. Clone size, where shown, is once, few, many, or a class for clones that have expanded.

TGTGCCAGCAGCCAAGTCCGCAGGGGTGAAGCTTTCTTT	CASSQVRRGEAFF	.	TRBV3-1/TRBV3-2	TRBJ1-1	.
TGTGCCAGCAGTACCGGGACAGGGTGGAACGAGCAGTACTTC	CASSTGTGWNEQYF	.	TRBV7-2	TRBJ2-7	TRBD1
TGTGCCAGCAGTCCTAGCGGGGGGACAGATACGCAGTATTTT	CASSPSGGTDTQYF	.	TRBV6-5	TRBJ2-3	TRBD2
TGTGCCAGCAGCGTACTAGACAGGGGGCACTACGAGCAGTACTTC	CASSVLDRGHYEQYF	.	TRBV5-4	TRBJ2-7	TRBD1
TGTGCCAGCAGCTTGGCCGCAGCGGGGGGGTCCACAGATACGCAGTATTTT	CASSLAAAGGSTDTQYF	.	TRBV5-4	TRBJ2-3	TRBD2
TGTGCCATCAGTGAGTCGGCAAACGAGCAGTACTTC	CAISESANEQYF	.	TRBV10-3	TRBJ2-7	.
TGTGCCAGCAGCTTAGGCTCAGTATACGATTACAATGAGCAGTTCTTC	CASSLGSVYDYNEQFF	.	TRBV7-8	TRBJ2-1	.
TGTGCCAGCAGTTCCCCGGGGACAGGGAGCAATCAGCCCCAGCATTTT	CASSSPGTGSNQPQHF	.	TRBV6-2/TRBV6-3	TRBJ1-5	TRBD1
TGCGCCAGCAGCCTGGCCGGGACTAGCGGGAGCTCCTACGAGCAGTACTTC	CASSLAGTSGSSYEQYF	.	TRBV4-3	TRBJ2-7	TRBD2
TGCGCCAGCAGCAAGGGACAGGCCTTAGAGACCCAGTACTTC	CASSKGQALETQYF	.	TRBV5-1	TRBJ2-5	TRBD1
TGTGCCAGCAGCCCGATTGACAGGGGGACTGGCGAGCAGTACTTC	CASSPIDRGTGEQYF	.	TRBV5-4	TRBJ2-7	TRBD1
TGTGCCAGCAGTTTCGTGGCAACTAGAACCTACGAGCAGTACTTC	CASSFVATRTYEQYF	.	TRBV27	TRBJ2-7	.
TGTGCCAGCAGTTACTCCGACTATAGGACAGACAGTCCAGCCAAAAACATTCAGTACTTC	CASSYSDYRTDSPAKNIQYF	.	TRBV6-2/TRBV6-3	TRBJ2-4	.
TGTGCCAGCAGGACCTTCCTAGGCCAAGAGACCCAGTACTTC	CASRTFLGQETQYF	.	TRBV2	TRBJ2-5	.
TGTGCCAGCAGCTCGCCCAGAGCGGGAGCCAGCTCTAGCACAGATACGCAGTATTTT	CASSSPRAGASSSTDTQYF	once	TRBV7-6	TRBJ2-3	TRBD2
TGTGCCAGCAGCTTAGCCCATACTAGCGGGGGTCGTGGGAATGAGCAGTTCTTC	CASSLAHTSGGRGNEQFF	few	TRBV7-2	TRBJ2-1	TRBD2
TGTGCCAGCAGTGACCAGATGAATCAGCCCCAGCATTTT	CASSDQMNQPQHF	once	TRBV6-4	TRBJ1-5	.
TGTGCCAGCAGCCCAAACAGGGGAGGAAACACCATATATTTT	CASSPNRGGNTIYF	.	TRBV7-2	TRBJ1-3	TRBD1
TGTGCCAGCAGTTACTCGGACAAAGGGGTAGGCACTGAAGCTTTCTTT	CASSYSDKGVGTEAFF	once	TRBV6-6	TRBJ1-1	.
TGCGCCAGCAGCTTGATAGCGGGGGGGCCCCACAATGAGCAGTTCTTC	CASSLIAGGPHNEQFF	once	TRBV5-1	TRBJ2-1	TRBD2
TGCGCCAGCAGCCTAGACCCCGACAGGTCCGACACCGGGGAGCTGTTTTTT	CASSLDPDRSDTGELFF	.	TRBV5-1	TRBJ2-2	.
TGTGCCTGGAGTGGGACCCCCGGACAGGGGGCGTACGAGCAGTACTTC	CAWSGTPGQGAYEQYF	.	TRBV30	TRBJ2-7	TRBD1
TGTGCCAGCAGCTTAAGTACAGGGAGCTCCTACGAGCAGTACTTC	CASSLSTGSSYEQYF	.	TRBV7-2	TRBJ2-7	.
TGTGCCAGCAGCTTAGCTTTGTGGGGGACAGGGACTGAAAAACTGTTTTTT	CASSLALWGTGTEKLFF	.	TRBV7-9	TRBJ1-4	TRBD1
TGTGCCAGCAGCGCCGGGGGGACAGGGCAAGAGACCCAGTACTTC	CASSAGGTGQETQYF	.	TRBV9	TRBJ2-5	TRBD1
TGTGCCAGCAGTGACATTCCGGGGGGCGGCCAGTACTTC	CASSDIPGGGQYF	.	TRBV2	TRBJ2-4	.
TGTGCCAGCTCACCAGCGACACAGAACTATGGCTACACCTTC	CASSPATQNYGYTF	.	TRBV18	TRBJ1-2	.
TGTGCCAGCAGCTTAGTTGAGGGTACCGACTATGGCTACACCTTC	CASSLVEGTDYGYTF	.	TRBV7-9	TRBJ1-2	.
TGTGCCAGTAGTACCACAACCGGGACAGGGAATGGCTACACCTTC	CASSTTTGTGNGYTF	.	TRBV19	TRBJ1-2	TRBD1
TGCAGTGCTAGTGGGGGGGGCTCTGGCTACACCTTC	CSASGGGSGYTF	.	TRBV20-1	TRBJ1-2	.
TGCGCCAGCAGCCAAGATCCGACAGGGAATGGTAATTCACCCCTCCACTTT	CASSQDPTGNGNSPLHF	.	TRBV4-3	TRBJ1-6	TRBD1
TGTGCCAGCAGTGAAGACAGGGGCAATCAGCCCCAGCATTTT	CASSEDRGNQPQHF	.	TRBV2	TRBJ1-5	.
TGTGCCAGCAGCTCATATTTAACAGAAGCTTTCTTT	CASSSYLTEAFF	.	TRBV7-2	TRBJ1-1	.
TGTGCCAGTAGTATCGCACTATCCAACTATGGCTACACCTTC	CASSIALSNYGYTF	.	TRBV19	TRBJ1-2	.
TGTGCCAGTACCCTGGTGGGAGTGAGCACTGAAGCTTTCTTT	CASTLVGVSTEAFF	.	TRBV19	TRBJ1-1	.
TGTGCCAGCAGCCCTGGGACAGGGAAAGGAACTAATGAAAAACTGTTTTTT	CASSPGTGKGTNEKLFF	.	TRBV11-2	TRBJ1-4	TRBD1
TGTGCCAGCAGTTATTCCGGGACAGGGTTGTACGAGCAGTACTTC	CASSYSGTGLYEQYF	.	TRBV6-5	TRBJ2-7	TRBD1
TGTGCCAGCAGCGTAGACAGGGAGAAAACTTTCTTT	CASSVDREKTFF	few	TRBV7-3	TRBJ1-1	TRBD1
TGCGCCAGCCAAAGCGGGGGAACAGATACGCAGTATTTT	CASQSGGTDTQYF	.	TRBV10-1	TRBJ2-3	TRBD2
TGTGCTAGTGTCCCTACGTTTCGCCAGCATTTT	CASVPTFRQHF	.	TRBV12-5	TRBJ1-5	.
TGTGCCACCAGCAGAGACCAAACAGGGTGGTATGGCTACACCTTC	CATSRDQTGWYGYTF	few	TRBV15	TRBJ1-2	.
TGTGCTAGTGGTTTGACAGGGGGAAATGAAAAACTGTTTTTT	CASGLTGGNEKLFF	.	TRBV12-5	TRBJ1-4	TRBD1
TGTGCCAGCAGCCAATCCAGCGGGGGCACAGATACGCAGTATTTT	CASSQSSGGTDTQYF	.	TRBV3-1/TRBV3-2	TRBJ2-3	TRBD2
TGTGCCAGCAGTGTCAGGCCGCAGCAAGAGACCCAGTACTTC	CASSVRPQQETQYF	.	TRBV7-2	TRBJ2-5	.
TGTGCCAGCAGACGGGAGGTAGGGCCGGAGCTGTTTTTT	CASRREVGPELFF	.	TRBV11-2	TRBJ2-2	TRBD2
TGTGCCAGCAGGGGACTAGCGGGGGTTCTCTACAATGAGCAGTTCTTC	CASRGLAGVLYNEQFF	.	TRBV2	TRBJ2-1	TRBD2
TGTGCCAGCACCTCTCGTCCTACTGGAAACACCATATATTTT	CASTSRPTGNTIYF	.	TRBV7-2	TRBJ1-3	.
TGCGCCAGCAGCACCGGACAGGGGGACACTGAAGCTTTCTTT	CASSTGQGDTEAFF	.	TRBV5-1	TRBJ1-1	TRBD1
TGTGCCAGCAGCACCCGCGGGGGCGCGGAGACCCAGTACTTC	CASSTRGGAETQYF	.	TRBV13	TRBJ2-5	.
TGTGCCAGTAGTAATCAGGACTTCTCTGGAAACACCATATATTTT	CASSNQDFSGNTIYF	.	TRBV19	TRBJ1-3	.
TGTGCCAGCAGCGTAACTCCCGACAGGGGCGGGGAGCAGTACTTC	CASSVTPDRGGEQYF	.	TRBV9	TRBJ2-7	TRBD1
TGTGCCAGCAGCTCCGGACAGAATAGCAATCAGCCCCAGCATTTT	CASSSGQNSNQPQHF	.	TRBV7-9	TRBJ1-5	.
TGTGCCAGCAGCGTAAGTCCGACCGGCGGGCGAAACACCATATATTTT	CASSVSPTGGRNTIYF	once	TRBV9	TRBJ1-3	.
TGTGCCAGCAGTCAGACAGGGGGTTCCACTGAAGCTTTCTTT	CASSQTGGSTEAFF	.	TRBV2	TRBJ1-1	TRBD1